This is a list of T cell receptor beta chains from one sample in a study of blood T cell repertoires in COVID-19. The repertoire was sequenced with immunoSEQ multiplex PCR; TCRdb's copy has only in-frame clones and lacks some. Of approximately 93,000 clones in the sample, approximately 90% are singletons; the top ten hold 0.47%. The sample comprised peripheral blood. The receptor source for this set is a man between 60 and 75 years old with acute or convalescent COVID-19. Both conserved end residues are trimmed from each CDR3. D genes are given only for firm matches. Rows give clone size only sometimes, using once, few, many, or a class for an expanded clone.

D gene	V gene	J gene	clone size	CDR3 protein
TRBD1	TRBV7-8	TRBJ1-2	few	ASSLDGTGRNYGYT
-	TRBV7-3	TRBJ2-5	-	ASSLGPSGVQETQY
-	TRBV5-1	TRBJ2-7	-	ASSPDSNDYEQY
TRBD2	TRBV5-5	TRBJ2-1	-	ASSLVAGGVGTYNEQF
TRBD1	TRBV5-1	TRBJ1-1	once	ASSLEGQGFTEAF
-	TRBV4-2	TRBJ2-5	-	ASSQDRGQETQY
TRBD1	TRBV18	TRBJ2-6	-	ASSPGTGAPSGANVLT
TRBD1	TRBV5-4	TRBJ2-3	-	ASSLYRGGTDTQY
TRBD2	TRBV10-1	TRBJ2-5	-	ASSEHRGLAGQETQY
TRBD2	TRBV9	TRBJ2-1	once	ASSSRLAGGPTIHEQF
-	TRBV11-2	TRBJ2-5	-	ASSLNPIETQY
-	TRBV19	TRBJ2-3	-	ASRQPSTPTDTQY
TRBD1	TRBV5-1	TRBJ1-2	-	ASRLSPGQTVGYT
TRBD1	TRBV6-5	TRBJ1-2	-	ASRDRNPNYGYT
TRBD2	TRBV24-1	TRBJ2-3	-	ATSDWGTSGRDTQY
TRBD1	TRBV24-1	TRBJ2-2	-	ATSDPGQGFTGELF
-	TRBV7-2	TRBJ1-2	-	ASSLGPEDYGYT
TRBD1	TRBV5-1	TRBJ2-1	-	ASSGGQGRFNEQF
-	TRBV5-4	TRBJ1-5	few	ASSLPDQPQH
-	TRBV4-1	TRBJ2-6	-	ASSPLIRQGGVSGANVLT
-	TRBV5-5	TRBJ1-5	-	ASSLAVNSNQPQH
-	TRBV4-2	TRBJ2-1	once	ASSTDGLSSYNEQF
-	TRBV4-1	TRBJ1-5	-	ASSPLGGQPQH
-	TRBV19	TRBJ1-5	-	ASTQSIHQPQH
TRBD1	TRBV3-1/TRBV3-2	TRBJ1-2	-	ASSVTGTGEYGYT